These 9 T cell receptor beta chains share one sample of origin, sequenced in a study of T cell responses to AZD1222 COVID-19 vaccine. Sequencing was performed with immunoSEQ multiplex PCR; in TCRdb, only in-frame clones are kept and a portion is missing. This table holds approximately 160,000 clones, just over 90% found once. This specimen was peripheral blood, taken on day 0 of AZD1222 vaccination. These receptor sequences come from an adult in good health.

V and J are TRBV29-1 and TRBJ2-6, with D possibly TRBD2 on 6 matching bases. Germline CDR1 is SQVTM and CDR2 is ANQGSEA. V shed 6 bases and J shed 2 bases, with 11 bases lying between them. The CDR3 has 14 residues. The CDR3 bases are TGCAGCGTCGGGGGTCCCCCTGGGGCCAACGTCCTGACTTTC. It encodes CSVGGPPGANVLTF.

For the CDR3, the DNA is TGTGCCAGCAGTTACTCGACGAATGGTCAGCCCCAGCATTTT. Amino acid sequence: CASSYSTNGQPQHF. The chain combines TRBV6-2 or TRBV6-3 with TRBJ1-5; D is unclear. Trimming took off 0 bases at V and 6 bases at J, with 9 bases between the two ends. The CDR3 sequence is 14 residues long. The germline CDR1 and CDR2 sequences are MNHEY and SVGEGT.

V is TRBV6-5 and J is TRBJ1-2; D gene uncertain. The V end lost 5 bases, the J end lost 8 bases, and 12 bases lay between the germline ends. This CDR3 comprises 12 residues. Germline-derived CDR1 and CDR2 are MNHEY and SVGAGI. CDR3 bases: TGTGCCAGCAGTCGAGGACCCGGCGGCTACACCTTC. The encoded protein is CASSRGPGGYTF.

This rearrangement joins TRBV19 to TRBJ1-5; D possibly corresponds to TRBD1 (5 bases). The CDR3 length is 13 residues. Germline V gene sequence: CDR1 LNHDA, CDR2 SQIVND (reference sequence). With 6 bases removed from V and 7 bases from J, the gap between germline ends came to 13 bases. Here the CDR3 DNA reads TGTGCCAGTAGCCAGTTCAGGGACCAGCCCCAGCATTTT. Encoded protein: CASSQFRDQPQHF.

The chain couples TRBV6-4 to TRBJ2-3; D not resolved. Deletions cut 4 bases from V and 2 bases from J, with 7 bases between. The length of the CDR3 is 13 residues. Germline V gene lookup returns CDR1 MRHNA and CDR2 SNTAGT. CDR3 loop: CASSGDPTDTQYF. For the CDR3, the DNA is TGTGCCAGCAGTGGAGACCCCACAGATACGCAGTATTTT.

V is TRBV5-1 and J is TRBJ2-7; the match to TRBD2 covers 9 bases. Looked up from germline, CDR1 is SGHRS and CDR2 is YFSETQ. The junction had 7 bases not matched to a gene; V was cut back by 4 bases and J by 5 bases. CDR3 length: 14 amino acids. The CDR3 loop is CASSPGTSWDEQYF. The CDR3 region has the DNA TGCGCCAGCAGCCCCGGGACTAGCTGGGACGAGCAGTACTTC. Based on the CDR3 plus reference TRBV5-1 and TRBJ2-7, the full variable domain is KAGVTQTPRYLIKTRGQQVTLSCSPISGHRSVSWYQQTPGQGLQFLFEYFSETQRNKGNFPGRFSGRQFSNSRSEMNVSTLELGDSALYLCASSPGTSWDEQYFGPGTRLTVT.

The gene calls are TRBV30 and TRBJ1-1; D is unclear. The V end lost 1 base, the J end lost 5 bases, and 8 bases lay between the germline ends. The germline gives CDR1 GTSNPN, CDR2 SVGIG (reference sequence). The CDR3 is made up of 12 amino acids. The CDR3 DNA sequence: TGTGCCTGGAGTGACCCCCTTACTGAAGCTTTCTTT. Translating gives CAWSDPLTEAFF.

This chain uses TRBV15 with TRBJ1-2; D is ambiguous. Looked up from germline, CDR1 is LNHNV and CDR2 is YYDKDF (reference sequence). CDR3 size: 13 residues. The V end lost 4 bases, the J end lost 3 bases, and 9 bases lay between the germline ends. The CDR3 region has the DNA TGTGCCACCAGCATCGGTAGCGACTATGGCTACACCTTC. Translating gives CATSIGSDYGYTF.

The chain combines TRBV19 with TRBJ2-5; D gene unclear. Germline V gene lookup returns CDR1 LNHDA and CDR2 SQIVND (reference sequence). V lost 5 bases to trimming and J lost 4 bases, with 8 bases between them. CDR3 length equals 12 residues. This CDR3 is CASSLLGETQYF. CDR3 nucleotides: TGTGCCAGTAGTCTACTGGGAGAGACCCAGTACTTC.